The 25 T cell receptor beta chains below all came from one sample that was sequenced in a study of T-cell reconstitution after alpha-beta-depleted transplantation in children. Unique molecular identifiers were used in preparing the TCRbeta library. TCRdb independently ran MiXCR on the PCR reads; one entry per CDR3 protein. The table lists 200,000 or so distinct CDR3 sequences, about 6.6% of them singletons. This material consisted of PBMCs, taken before TCRalphabeta/CD19-depleted stem cell transplant. The receptor source for this set is a boy younger than 10 with acute lymphoblastic leukemia, due to receive a stem cell transplant.

This clonotype has a handful of counts. V is TRBV4-2 and J is TRBJ2-3, with 9 bases matching TRBD1. Unmatched junction bases numbered 25, after V lost 3 bases and J lost 6 bases. This CDR3 is 21 amino acids long. Germline V gene data show CDR1 as LGHNA and CDR2 as YNFKEQ. In DNA, the CDR3 is TGTGCCAGCAGCCATTACGGGGCGACCGGGACAGGGTCCAAAGCTACCGATACGCAGTATTTT. It codes for CASSHYGATGTGSKATDTQYF.

This clonotype was seen ten or more times. The chain carries TRBV28 and TRBJ1-6, with TRBD1 matching over 7 bases. J was trimmed by 10 bases and V by 2 bases; bases with no gene match: 14. Germline V gene data show CDR1 as MDHEN and CDR2 as SYDVKM. The CDR3 runs 17 residues. Here the CDR3 DNA reads TGTGCCAGCAGTTTACCCCTCGACAGGGTAGTCGGCTCACCCCTCCACTTT. It encodes CASSLPLDRVVGSPLHF.

This clonotype was picked up a small number of times. The chain links TRBV7-2 to TRBJ1-1; possible D gene TRBD1, 5 bases. Germline-derived CDR1 and CDR2 are SGHTA and FQGNSA. CDR3 size: 13 residues. The germline V and J ends were trimmed by 3 bases and 3 bases, with 8 bases remaining between them. CDR3 amino acids: CASSLGPYTEAFF. The CDR3 DNA is TGTGCCAGCAGCTTGGGACCTTACACTGAAGCTTTCTTT.

At least ten counts were recorded for this clonotype. The chain combines TRBV2 with TRBJ1-2; D is perhaps TRBD1 (5 bases). V was pared by 5 bases and J by 5 bases, with 15 bases between. The germline V gene has CDR1 SNHLY and CDR2 FYNNEI. The CDR3 extends over 14 amino acids. CDR3 sequence (DNA): TGTGCCAGCAGTTTCTCTCAGGGCGGTTATGGCTACACCTTC. Its protein product is CASSFSQGGYGYTF.

This clonotype was observed at least ten times. This sequence joins TRBV11-1 and TRBJ1-4; TRBD1 matches 8 bases. V lost 5 bases to trimming and J lost 8 bases; unmatched junction nucleotides: 4. Germline V gives CDR1 SGHAT, CDR2 FQDESV (reference sequence). The CDR3 is made up of 13 amino acids. The CDR3 loop is CASSQGQDEKLFF. The CDR3 bases are TGTGCCAGCAGCCAGGGACAGGACGAAAAACTGTTTTTT.

The V and J genes are TRBV12-3 or TRBV12-4 and TRBJ1-5; 8 bases fit TRBD1. V lost 5 bases, J lost 1 base, and 7 bases stayed unmatched. This CDR3 spans 16 amino acids. For the CDR3, the DNA is TGTGCCAGCAGTGAGACCCGGGACAGGAGCAATCAGCCCCAGCATTTT. Its protein product is CASSETRDRSNQPQHF.

The V and J genes are TRBV2 and TRBJ2-7; 11 nucleotides align to TRBD1. Looked up from germline, CDR1 is SNHLY and CDR2 is FYNNEI. The V segment lost 6 bases and the J segment 3 bases; nucleotides outside the gene matches: 10. CDR3 size: 16 residues. CDR3 sequence (DNA): TGTGCCAGCAGAAAAGTGGGGGGACAGGGGGACTACGAGCAGTACTTC. Encoded protein: CASRKVGGQGDYEQYF.

The rearrangement links TRBV12-3 or TRBV12-4 to TRBJ1-5; 9 bases match TRBD1. The length of the CDR3 is 18 residues. After removal of 1 base from V and 0 bases from J, the junction contained 7 bases not matched to a gene. The CDR3 DNA sequence: TGTGCCAGCAGTTTAGGTGTTGGGACAGGGCCTAGCAATCAGCCCCAGCATTTT. Protein sequence: CASSLGVGTGPSNQPQHF.

This clonotype was counted many times. The genes are TRBV20-1 and TRBJ2-5, with 7 bases aligning to TRBD1. Trimming at V came to 4 bases and at J to 2 bases, leaving 4 bases not matched to a gene. The CDR3 sequence is 13 residues long. Germline assignment: CDR1 DFQATT and CDR2 SNEGSKA (reference sequence). DNA of the CDR3: TGCAGTGCTAACCGACAGGGTCAAGAGACCCAGTACTTC. Translating gives CSANRQGQETQYF.

This clonotype has at least ten counts. The chain employs TRBV6-5 and TRBJ2-1; the match to TRBD1 covers 8 bases. Germline assignment: CDR1 MNHEY and CDR2 SVGAGI. After removal of 4 bases from V and 6 bases from J, the junction contained 8 bases not matched to a gene. CDR3 length: 15 residues. The CDR3 region is CASSSFRTGINEQFF. CDR3 DNA sequence: TGTGCCAGCAGTTCATTCCGGACAGGGATCAATGAGCAGTTCTTC.

This clonotype was observed a few times. The genes are TRBV7-7 and TRBJ2-4, with D maybe TRBD1 (6 bases). From germline, CDR1 is SSHAT and CDR2 FNYEAQ (reference sequence). The CDR3 contains 18 residues. V lost 0 bases, J lost 0 bases, and 15 bases lay in between. CDR3 loop: CASSLAQGKIGAKNIQYF. Written as DNA, the CDR3 is TGTGCCAGCAGCTTAGCACAGGGAAAGATAGGAGCCAAAAACATTCAGTACTTC.

This clonotype has a count of ten or more. This chain uses TRBV28 with TRBJ2-2, with a tentative D call TRBD1 (6 bases). The germline V and J ends were trimmed by 4 bases and 6 bases, with 12 bases remaining between them. The CDR3 is 14 amino acids. The germline CDR1 and CDR2 sequences are MDHEN and SYDVKM. In DNA, the CDR3 is TGTGCCAGCAGTTACAGGGTTGTGCCCGGGGAGCTGTTTTTT. Its protein is CASSYRVVPGELFF.

This clonotype occurred many times. The V and J genes are TRBV28 and TRBJ2-3, with TRBD1 matching over 7 bases. CDR3 length: 14 amino acids. V lost 5 bases to trimming and J lost 0 bases; unmatched junction nucleotides: 2. CDR1 and CDR2 (germline): MDHEN, SYDVKM. Here the CDR3 DNA reads TGTGCCAGCAGTCAGGACAGGAGCACAGATACGCAGTATTTT. It codes for CASSQDRSTDTQYF.

This clonotype was observed a few times. The V call is TRBV20-1, the J call TRBJ2-1, with 9 positions matching TRBD2. After removal of 1 base from V and 6 bases from J, the junction contained 10 bases not matched to a gene. The germline gives CDR1 DFQATT, CDR2 SNEGSKA (reference sequence). CDR3 length equals 16 residues. This CDR3 reads CSARAPAGGPGNEQFF. As DNA, the CDR3 is TGCAGTGCTAGAGCCCCGGCGGGGGGGCCGGGCAATGAGCAGTTCTTC.

This clonotype was counted at least ten times. The gene calls are TRBV2 and TRBJ2-3, with 8 bases fitting TRBD1. V was clipped by 7 bases and J by 4 bases; unmatched bases: 7. CDR1 is SNHLY, CDR2 FYNNEI, per germline. CDR3 length: 14 amino acids. The CDR3 sequence: CASIEDRVADTQYF. The CDR3 region has the DNA TGTGCCAGCATTGAGGACAGGGTGGCAGATACGCAGTATTTT.

This chain joins TRBV28 and TRBJ2-3, with TRBD2 matching 12 bases. This CDR3 has 16 residues. J was trimmed by 4 bases and V by 1 base; bases with no gene match: 3. Germline V gives CDR1 MDHEN, CDR2 SYDVKM. The CDR3 DNA is TGTGCCAGCAGTTTATTACTAGCGGGAGGAGCAGATACGCAGTATTTT. It yields the protein CASSLLLAGGADTQYF.

The V call is TRBV7-2, the J call TRBJ2-5, with 10 nucleotides matching TRBD1. The CDR3 has 14 residues. V was clipped by 5 bases and J by 3 bases; unmatched bases: 3. Germline V gene data show CDR1 as SGHTA and CDR2 as FQGNSA. CDR3 residues: CASSPTGGEETQYF. In DNA, the CDR3 is TGTGCCAGCAGCCCGACAGGGGGCGAAGAGACCCAGTACTTC.

This clonotype appeared a few times. The chain recombines TRBV7-2 with TRBJ1-1; 7 nucleotides align to TRBD1. Germline loops: CDR1 SGHTA, CDR2 FQGNSA. The CDR3 is 16 residues long. Trimming took 6 bases from V and 1 from J; bases not matched to a gene: 11. The chain's CDR3 is CASSSNYYRGNTEAFF. The CDR3 bases are TGTGCCAGCAGTTCCAATTATTACAGGGGGAACACTGAAGCTTTCTTT.

This sequence joins TRBV30 and TRBJ2-7; D tentatively reads TRBD1 or TRBD2 (5 bases each). Deletions cut 5 bases from V and 1 base from J, with 9 bases between. Germline V gives CDR1 GTSNPN, CDR2 SVGIG (reference sequence). There are 12 residues in the CDR3. The CDR3, as DNA: TGTGCCTGGGGGACGTTGTCCTACGAGCAGTACTTC. Its translation: CAWGTLSYEQYF.

This clonotype was seen repeatedly, ten times or more. The gene calls are TRBV7-2 and TRBJ2-5, with 10 positions matching TRBD1. This CDR3 contains 15 residues. The germline CDR1 and CDR2 sequences are SGHTA and FQGNSA. J gave up 5 bases and V 2 bases, and 5 bases lay outside the gene matches. The CDR3 coding sequence is TGTGCCAGCAGCTTAACGACAGGGGGCCTGGAGACCCAGTACTTC. It codes for CASSLTTGGLETQYF. The variable domain in full, completed from reference TRBV7-2 and TRBJ2-5, reads GAGVSQSPSNKVTEKGKDVELRCDPISGHTALYWYRQSLGQGLEFLIYFQGNSAPDKSGLPSDRFSAERTGGSVSTLTIQRTQQEDSAVYLCASSLTTGGLETQYFGPGTRLLVL.

The genes are TRBV4-3 and TRBJ2-7; tentatively, D is TRBD1 (7 bases). CDR1 is LGHNA, CDR2 YSLEER, per germline. This CDR3 is built from 16 residues. V lost 0 bases and J lost 6, with 18 bases in between. The CDR3 loop reads CASSQDLRGQGGEQYF. CDR3 bases: TGCGCCAGCAGCCAAGACCTAAGGGGGCAGGGGGGCGAGCAGTACTTC.

This clonotype was detected only a few times. The chain recombines TRBV5-1 with TRBJ2-5, with D tentatively TRBD2 (5 bases). The CDR3 contains 15 residues. Between the trimmed V and J ends, which lost 2 bases and 5 bases, there was a span of 16 bases. Germline values: CDR1 SGHRS, CDR2 YFSETQ. The CDR3 spells CASSFGLGFWETQYF. In DNA form, the CDR3 reads TGCGCCAGCAGCTTCGGACTGGGCTTCTGGGAGACCCAGTACTTC.

This clonotype was counted at least ten times. This chain joins TRBV28 and TRBJ2-1; 12 bases agree with TRBD2. The CDR3 sequence is 15 residues long. Looked up from germline, CDR1 is MDHEN and CDR2 is SYDVKM. The junction had 4 bases not matched to a gene; V was cut back by 9 bases and J by 1 base. The CDR3 protein is CASLAGGDSYNEQFF. CDR3 in DNA: TGTGCCAGTCTAGCGGGGGGGGATTCCTACAATGAGCAGTTCTTC.

Only a few counts were recorded for this clonotype. V is TRBV27 and J is TRBJ2-7, with 8 bases identical to TRBD1. The CDR3 covers 14 residues. Trimming cost V 2 bases and J 5 bases; bases outside gene matches: 5. Germline CDR1 and CDR2: MNHEY and SMNVEV (reference sequence). The CDR3 loop is CASSLEQGGDEQYF. Written as DNA, the CDR3 is TGTGCCAGCAGTTTAGAACAGGGGGGCGACGAGCAGTACTTC.

The sample holds a few counts of this clonotype. V usage is TRBV28 and J usage is TRBJ1-2, with D unclear. V was pared by 8 bases and J by 1 base, with 8 bases between. Germline V gene data show CDR1 as MDHEN and CDR2 as SYDVKM. The CDR3 spans 12 residues. The chain's CDR3 is CASGDVNYGYTF. DNA for the CDR3: TGTGCCAGCGGAGACGTTAACTATGGCTACACCTTC.